Each of the 10 T cell receptor beta chains below was sequenced from the same sample in a study of blood T cell repertoires in COVID-19. Data came from immunoSEQ multiplex PCR; TCRdb stores just in-frame clones and leaves some out. The sample has about 100,000 clones, 90% to 95% seen once. The sample was peripheral blood. The receptor set was obtained from a man in his forties or fifties with active COVID-19.

The chain links TRBV6-2 or TRBV6-3 to TRBJ1-2; 8 bases agree with TRBD1. The junction had 12 bases not matched to a gene; V was cut back by 4 bases and J by 5 bases. CDR1 and CDR2 (germline): MNHEY, SVGEGT. CDR3 length: 16 amino acids. CDR3 nucleotides: TGTGCCAGCAGTTCAAAACCGCGGACAGGGTGGTATGGCTACACCTTC. This sequence encodes CASSSKPRTGWYGYTF.

The V gene is TRBV6-2 or TRBV6-3, the J gene TRBJ2-7; 7 bases line up with TRBD1. This CDR3 comprises 12 residues. V lost 6 bases, J lost 4 bases, and 3 bases stayed unmatched. Germline CDR1 and CDR2: MNHEY and SVGEGT. CDR3 nucleotides: TGTGCCAGCAGCGACAGGGTATACGAGCAGTACTTC. It yields the protein CASSDRVYEQYF.

The gene calls are TRBV6-5 and TRBJ1-4; the D is unclear. Per the germline V gene, CDR1 is MNHEY and CDR2 is SVGAGI. The CDR3 loop spans 13 amino acids. Trimming took 7 bases from V and 1 from J, leaving 7 bases between them. CDR3 nucleotides: TGTGCCAGCACTTATAAAACTAATGAAAAACTGTTTTTT. It codes for CASTYKTNEKLFF.

The chain employs TRBV9 and TRBJ2-2; a possible D gene is TRBD1 (5 bases). The germline gives CDR1 SGDLS, CDR2 YYNGEE. Trimming pared 4 bases from V and 2 bases from J, leaving 15 bases between. The CDR3 is made up of 16 amino acids. This CDR3 is CASSTRQNTNTGELFF. CDR3 sequence (DNA): TGTGCCAGCAGCACCCGACAGAACACAAACACCGGGGAGCTGTTTTTT.

This CDR3 is CASSLGTTGANVLTF. In nucleotides, the CDR3 is TGTGCCAGCAGCTTGGGGACAACTGGGGCCAACGTCCTGACTTTC. The V call is TRBV5-6, the J call TRBJ2-6; D might be TRBD1 (5 bases). The V gene lost 0 bases and the J gene lost 2 bases, with 6 bases spanning the gap. Germline V gene data show CDR1 as SGHDT and CDR2 as YYEEEE. This CDR3 is 15 amino acids long.

The chain couples TRBV9 to TRBJ2-3, with 8 bases matching TRBD1. Per germline, CDR1 SGDLS and CDR2 YYNGEE. The CDR3 loop spans 13 amino acids. After removal of 0 bases from V and 10 bases from J, the junction contained 4 bases not matched to a gene. The CDR3, as DNA: TGTGCCAGCAGCGTAGGGGGACAGGCGCCGCAGTATTTT. It specifies CASSVGGQAPQYF.

The chain uses TRBV7-2 and TRBJ1-1; no reliable D call. CDR3 length: 14 amino acids. The V gene's germline CDR1 is SGHTA and CDR2 FQGNSA. Trimming stripped 1 base from V and 0 bases from J, with 6 bases between. This CDR3 is CASSLGRMNTEAFF. The CDR3 DNA sequence: TGTGCCAGCAGCTTAGGGCGGATGAACACTGAAGCTTTCTTT.

In its sample, this clone was seen once. This chain uses TRBV15 with TRBJ1-3; D perhaps matches TRBD1 (5 bases). The germline V gene has CDR1 LNHNV and CDR2 YYDKDF (reference sequence). The CDR3 covers 17 residues. V shed 1 base and J shed 0 bases, with 13 bases lying between them. CDR3: CATSRVTTVSSGNTIYF. DNA for the CDR3: TGTGCCACCAGCAGAGTCACGACAGTGTCCTCTGGAAACACCATATATTTT. Combining the CDR3 with reference TRBV15 and TRBJ1-3 gives the whole variable domain DAMVIQNPRYQVTQFGKPVTLSCSQTLNHNVMYWYQQKSSQAPKLLFHYYDKDFNNEADTPDNFQSRRPNTSFCFLDIRSPGLGDTAMYLCATSRVTTVSSGNTIYFGEGSWLTVV.

This chain joins TRBV24-1 and TRBJ2-1; TRBD2 agrees at 9 bases. CDR3 length: 15 residues. V shed 10 bases, J shed 0 bases, and the junction held 6 bases outside the gene matches. Germline CDR1 and CDR2: KGHDR and SFDVKD. This CDR3 reads CATSQAGGSYNEQFF. The CDR3, as DNA: TGTGCCACTAGTCAAGCGGGAGGCTCCTACAATGAGCAGTTCTTC.

The chain recombines TRBV11-2 with TRBJ1-1; the D gene is possibly TRBD1 (6 bases). Germline CDR1 and CDR2: SGHAT and FQNNGV. The CDR3 sequence is 13 residues long. V lost 1 base to trimming and J lost 4 bases, with 7 bases between them. CDR3 loop: CASSLARGTEAFF. CDR3 coding DNA: TGTGCCAGCAGCTTAGCCAGGGGCACTGAAGCTTTCTTT.